This T cell receptor beta chain was obtained from a study of blood T cell repertoires in COVID-19 (TCRdb year 2020). Regarding the study in general: The collaborator samples originated in the United States, Italy and Spain and spanned the acute and convalescent phases of COVID-19. The material from the prospective study consisted of cDNA or gDNA derived from T cells, B-cell-depleted T cells, or PBMCs. Subjects who had been exposed to COVID-19, were actively infected with it, or had recovered from it provided the deeply sampled blood TCRbeta repertoires that made up the dataset. The repertoires were released in a freely available public database meant as a resource for research on the immune response to SARS-CoV-2. Samples came from the ongoing ImmuneRACE study (first 160 participants) plus 1,254 subjects from 6 global collaborators. The sample metadata nearly always contained a de-identified subject ID, COVID-19 status, age in years and sex. Where HLA class I and class II types were available, the types were taken from metadata supplied by the sample provider, not from assay-based typing.

Measured from the cysteine to the phenylalanine, the CDR3 is 16 residues long. The entry retains the CDR3 DNA only, 48 bases that are in frame from base 1. Based on the germline V gene, the CDR1 and CDR2 sequences are MDHEN and SYDVKM. The V and J ends are trimmed by 5 bases and 0 bases, leaving 14 bases between them. Remarks on this clone: Its antigen specificity is not known. No base qualities exist here, and no much larger clone lies one base off it.

Each collaborating institution followed its own protocols to collect whole blood in K2EDTA tubes. For TCRbeta analysis, collaborator samples were shipped as frozen whole blood, as isolated PBMCs, or as DNA extracted from either sample type. The investigation overall reported the following: The amount of clinical and demographic metadata varied by source and participant and was provided uncurated.

The immunoSEQ Assay, a bias-controlled multiplex PCR, was used to amplify TCRbeta CDR3 regions from genomic DNA. Per the original workflow: Nucleated cell counts per sample were estimated from amplification of reference gene primers within the assay. To quantify the absolute abundance of each unique TCRbeta CDR3 rearrangement, sequence reads were collapsed and filtered. Productive Simpson clonality was computed per sample as the square root of Simpson's diversity index over productive rearrangements. The immuneACCESS repertoire file appears here via TCRdb, limited to in-frame rearrangements. These files lack a portion of the clones; in checked studies, under half of the deficit traces to unresolved V genes, and the cause of the others is not known. The V and J calls and the clone size are those of that table, but D and trimming were determined from the DNA. The table for this sample lists 140,000 to 150,000 clones; approximately 80% of them were counted only once. The top ten hold around 8.4% of the sample.

This sequence was found in a human donor in a cohort sampled during active COVID-19. Recombination connected TRBV28 to TRBJ2-4; TRBD1 could be the D gene, as 5 bases match. Specimen: peripheral blood. CDR3 region: CASSQGDRIAKNIQYF. The nucleotide sequence is given as TGTGCCAGCAGTCAAGGCGACAGAATAGCCAAAAACATTCAGTACTTC.